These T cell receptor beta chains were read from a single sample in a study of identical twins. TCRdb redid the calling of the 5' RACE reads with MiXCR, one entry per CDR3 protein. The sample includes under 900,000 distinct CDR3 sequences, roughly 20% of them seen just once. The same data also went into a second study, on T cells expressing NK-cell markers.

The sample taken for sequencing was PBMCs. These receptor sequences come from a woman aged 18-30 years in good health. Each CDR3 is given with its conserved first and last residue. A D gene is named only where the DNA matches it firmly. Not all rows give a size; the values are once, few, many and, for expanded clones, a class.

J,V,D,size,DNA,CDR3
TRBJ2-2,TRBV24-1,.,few,TGTGCCACCAGTGATGGAACCGGGGAGCTGTTTTTT,CATSDGTGELFF
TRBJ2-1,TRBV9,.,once,TGTGCCAGCAGCGGAGTAGCGGCGGACTCCTACAATGAGCAGTTCTTC,CASSGVAADSYNEQFF
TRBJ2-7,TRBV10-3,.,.,TGTGCCGCCTGTCCAGGATCGACTACCTACGAGCAGTACTTC,CAACPGSTTYEQYF
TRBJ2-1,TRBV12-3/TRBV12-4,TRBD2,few,TGTGCCAGCAGTTTAACCTTCGGGACTAGCGGGAACTACAATGAGCAGTTCTTC,CASSLTFGTSGNYNEQFF
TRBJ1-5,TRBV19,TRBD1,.,TGTGCCAGTAGTACACGACAGGGCGCCGAGCAGCCCCAGCATTTT,CASSTRQGAEQPQHF
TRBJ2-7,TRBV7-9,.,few,TGTGCCAGCAGCTTAGTGGCAGCGCTACCCTACGAGCAGTACTTC,CASSLVAALPYEQYF
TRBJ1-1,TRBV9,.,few,TGTGCCAGCAGCCCCGCCGGGGGTCGGAGCACTGAAGCTTTCTTT,CASSPAGGRSTEAFF
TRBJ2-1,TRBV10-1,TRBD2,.,TGCGCCAGCAGTGAGGGCGGGGGGTCCCCCGGGCAGTTCTTC,CASSEGGGSPGQFF
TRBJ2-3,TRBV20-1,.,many,TGCAGTGCTAAGCGAGCGGCTAGCACAGATACGCAGTATTTT,CSAKRAASTDTQYF
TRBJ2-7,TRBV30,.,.,TGTGCCTGGAGTGTCTCTCACTACGAGCAGTACTTC,CAWSVSHYEQYF
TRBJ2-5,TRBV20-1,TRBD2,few,TGCAGTGCACCGCGACTAGCTAAAGAGACCCAGTACTTC,CSAPRLAKETQYF
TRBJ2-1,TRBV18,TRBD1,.,TGTGCCAGCTCACCAAGGTCCGGACAGGGGGCAAACAATGAGCAGTTCTTC,CASSPRSGQGANNEQFF
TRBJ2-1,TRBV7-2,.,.,TGTGCCAGCAGCTTAGCGACGCCGCCACCTCATGAGCAGTTCTTC,CASSLATPPPHEQFF
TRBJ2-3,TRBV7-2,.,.,TGTGCCAGCAGCTTAGAGCTCACAGATACGCAGTATTTT,CASSLELTDTQYF
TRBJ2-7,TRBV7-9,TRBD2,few,TGTGCCAGCAGCTCGCGGGAGGGCAGCTCCTACGAGCAGTACTTC,CASSSREGSSYEQYF
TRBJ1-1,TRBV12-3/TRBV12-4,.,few,TGTGCCAGCAATTGGGGGTTGAACACTGAAGCTTTCTTT,CASNWGLNTEAFF
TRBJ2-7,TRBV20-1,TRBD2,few,TGCGGGTCGACGGGAGGCTTCTCCTACGAGCAGTACTTC,CGSTGGFSYEQYF
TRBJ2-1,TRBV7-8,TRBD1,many,TGTGCCAGCAGCAAAGGGGGCGAGCAGTTCTTC,CASSKGGEQFF
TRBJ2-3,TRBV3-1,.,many,TGTGCCAGCAGCCAAGATGGGGGAGATACGCAGTATTTT,CASSQDGGDTQYF
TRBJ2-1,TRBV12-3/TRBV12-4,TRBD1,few,TGTGCCAGCAGTTTAGCGTCTCGGACAGGCCCCTTAAGGGAGCAGTTCTTC,CASSLASRTGPLREQFF
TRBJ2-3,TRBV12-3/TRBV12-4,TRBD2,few,TGTGCCAGCAGTTTAGTGCGGCGGGAGCCCACAGATACGCAGTATTTT,CASSLVRREPTDTQYF
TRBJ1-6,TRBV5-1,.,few,TGCGCCAGCGCCGGGCAGCGGACATCACCCCTCCACTTT,CASAGQRTSPLHF
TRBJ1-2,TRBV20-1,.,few,TGCAGTGCTACAGGGACCAACTATGGCTACACCTTC,CSATGTNYGYTF
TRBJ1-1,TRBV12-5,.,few,TGTGCTAGTGGTTTGGTACGGTACAGAAACGACACTGAAGCTTTCTTT,CASGLVRYRNDTEAFF
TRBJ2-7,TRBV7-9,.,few,TGTGCCAGCAGCTCCCTGACCCACTACACAGAGCAGTACTTC,CASSSLTHYTEQYF
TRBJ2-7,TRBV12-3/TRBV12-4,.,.,TGTGCCAGCAGTCACACACTCAGCGAGCAGTACTTC,CASSHTLSEQYF
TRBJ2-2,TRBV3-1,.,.,TGTGCCAGCAGCCAACTTCCTAGCGTTTATACCGGGGAGCTGTTTTTT,CASSQLPSVYTGELFF
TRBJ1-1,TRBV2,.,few,TGTGCCAGCAGTGAAGGGAGGACAGCTGAAGCTTTCTTT,CASSEGRTAEAFF
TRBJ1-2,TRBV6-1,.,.,TGTGCCAGCAGACAATCCGGGACGGCCTATGGCTACACCTTC,CASRQSGTAYGYTF
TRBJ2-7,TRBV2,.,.,TGTGCCAGCAGTGCGGAAGGCCAGTCCCTATACGAGCAGTACTTC,CASSAEGQSLYEQYF
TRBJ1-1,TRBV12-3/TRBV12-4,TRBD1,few,TGTGCCAGCAGTTTGAGACAGGGGGCCCTGAACACTGAAGCTTTCTTT,CASSLRQGALNTEAFF
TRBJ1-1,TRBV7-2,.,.,TGTGCCAGCAGCTTAGGAGTAGCGGGAACTACCGAAGCTTTCTTT,CASSLGVAGTTEAFF
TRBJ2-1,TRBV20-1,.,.,TGCAGTGGAGCAGGGATGGTCCGGAGCTCCTACAATGAGCAGTTCTTC,CSGAGMVRSSYNEQFF
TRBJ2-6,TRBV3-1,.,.,TGTGCCAGCTGCCATGGTGGGTATGGGGCCAACGTCCTGACTTTC,CASCHGGYGANVLTF
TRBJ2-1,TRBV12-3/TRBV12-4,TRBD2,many,TGTGCCAGCAATTTTGCCCCCTTAGCGGGAGGGCCGAACAATGAGCAGTTCTTC,CASNFAPLAGGPNNEQFF
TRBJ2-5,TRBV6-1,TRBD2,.,TGTGCCAGCAGTAGCGGGACCGCGGAGACCCAGTACTTC,CASSSGTAETQYF
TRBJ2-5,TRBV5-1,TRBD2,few,TGCGCCAGCAGGCCGACTAGCGGGGAAGAGACCCAGTACTTC,CASRPTSGEETQYF
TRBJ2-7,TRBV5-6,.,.,TGTGCCAGCACGGGACGTAGAGGGTACGAGCAGTACTTC,CASTGRRGYEQYF
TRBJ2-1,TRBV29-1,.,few,TGCAGCGTTGGGACAGACCCCTACTACAATGAGCAGTTCTTC,CSVGTDPYYNEQFF
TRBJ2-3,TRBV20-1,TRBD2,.,TGCAGTGCTGTCCCTAGCGGGATCACAGATACGCAGTATTTT,CSAVPSGITDTQYF
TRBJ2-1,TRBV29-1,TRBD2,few,TGCAGCGTTGAAACTAGCGGGAACTCCTACAATGAGCAGTTCTTC,CSVETSGNSYNEQFF
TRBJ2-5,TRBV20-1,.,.,TGCAGTGGCCGGACCCCCGGGACCCAGTACTTC,CSGRTPGTQYF
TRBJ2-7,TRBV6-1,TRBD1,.,TGTGCCAGCAGTCGAGACATGACAGGGGTCCACGAGCAGTACTTC,CASSRDMTGVHEQYF
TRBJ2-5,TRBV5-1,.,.,TGCGCCAGCTCTTCTAAACCTGGGCAGCAAGAGACCCAGTACTTC,CASSSKPGQQETQYF
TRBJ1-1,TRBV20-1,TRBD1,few,TGCAGTGCTAGCCGGCCAGGGGGGACTGAAGCTTTCTTT,CSASRPGGTEAFF
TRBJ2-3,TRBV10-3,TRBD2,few,TGTGCCATCAGTGAGTCGAAACTAGCGGGGGGGCCGGGCACAGATACGCAGTATTTT,CAISESKLAGGPGTDTQYF
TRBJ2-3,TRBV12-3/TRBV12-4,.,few,TGTGCCAGCATTCGTAGCACAGATACGCAGTATTTT,CASIRSTDTQYF
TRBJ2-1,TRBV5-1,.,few,TGCGCCAGCAGCTTGTTCAATTTCAATGAGCAGTTCTTC,CASSLFNFNEQFF
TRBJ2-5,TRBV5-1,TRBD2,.,TGCGCCAGCAGCTTCGCGGGGGTGGAGACCCAGTACTTC,CASSFAGVETQYF
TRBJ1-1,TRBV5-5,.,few,TGTGCCAGCAGCTTCTCCTATGCGGTGAACACTGAAGCTTTCTTT,CASSFSYAVNTEAFF
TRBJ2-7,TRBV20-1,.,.,TGCAGTGCTAGGGTCGGGAGTACCTACGAGCAGTACTTC,CSARVGSTYEQYF